This is a list of T cell receptor beta chains from one sample in a study of blood T cell repertoires in COVID-19. The table came from immunoSEQ multiplex PCR; TCRdb's copy has only in-frame clones and leaves some out. The sample has 150,000 to 200,000 clones; around nine tenths are singletons. Sample: peripheral blood. All receptors come from a man aged 40-49 years with active or convalescent COVID-19. Both conserved end residues are trimmed from each CDR3. The order of the fields is J gene, clone size, D gene, V gene, CDR3 protein. A D gene is named only where the DNA matches it firmly. Size values are once, few and many counts, or a class for expanded clones, and some rows have none.

J gene: TRBJ2-4; clone size: NA; D gene: NA; V gene: TRBV18; CDR3 protein: ASATRRAAENIQY
J gene: TRBJ2-7; clone size: NA; D gene: NA; V gene: TRBV5-1; CDR3 protein: ASSLGDNYEQY
J gene: TRBJ2-1; clone size: NA; D gene: NA; V gene: TRBV11-2; CDR3 protein: ASSPPHSYNEQF
J gene: TRBJ2-1; clone size: NA; D gene: NA; V gene: TRBV5-4; CDR3 protein: ASSIRGGYNEQF
J gene: TRBJ1-2; clone size: NA; D gene: NA; V gene: TRBV7-2; CDR3 protein: ASSLMGGDGVDGYT
J gene: TRBJ2-5; clone size: NA; D gene: NA; V gene: TRBV3-1/TRBV3-2; CDR3 protein: ASNIRGGETQY
J gene: TRBJ1-3; clone size: NA; D gene: NA; V gene: TRBV5-4; CDR3 protein: ASSLQGAGNTIY
J gene: TRBJ2-1; clone size: NA; D gene: TRBD2; V gene: TRBV5-4; CDR3 protein: ASSNGLAGGGEQF
J gene: TRBJ2-2; clone size: few; D gene: NA; V gene: TRBV19; CDR3 protein: ASMQGQDTGELF
J gene: TRBJ1-1; clone size: NA; D gene: TRBD1; V gene: TRBV9; CDR3 protein: ASSAYRGPNTEAF
J gene: TRBJ1-1; clone size: NA; D gene: NA; V gene: TRBV3-1/TRBV3-2; CDR3 protein: ASSQGHEAF
J gene: TRBJ2-2; clone size: NA; D gene: NA; V gene: TRBV5-1; CDR3 protein: ASSSDTTGELF
J gene: TRBJ1-3; clone size: NA; D gene: TRBD1; V gene: TRBV10-1; CDR3 protein: ASSGGQGESSGNTIY
J gene: TRBJ2-1; clone size: once; D gene: TRBD2; V gene: TRBV5-1; CDR3 protein: ASSYLVGLAGRSYNEQF
J gene: TRBJ1-2; clone size: NA; D gene: TRBD1; V gene: TRBV7-2; CDR3 protein: ASSIPGTGGIGGYT
J gene: TRBJ1-2; clone size: NA; D gene: NA; V gene: TRBV6-5; CDR3 protein: ASRDGGGYT
J gene: TRBJ2-7; clone size: NA; D gene: TRBD1; V gene: TRBV9; CDR3 protein: ASSAGMGSGTGNEQY
J gene: TRBJ2-2; clone size: NA; D gene: NA; V gene: TRBV4-3; CDR3 protein: ASSQVLRGAHTGELF
J gene: TRBJ1-5; clone size: few; D gene: NA; V gene: TRBV12-3/TRBV12-4; CDR3 protein: ASSFGGGQPQH
J gene: TRBJ2-1; clone size: NA; D gene: TRBD2; V gene: TRBV15; CDR3 protein: ATSREQGGYNEQF
J gene: TRBJ1-6; clone size: NA; D gene: NA; V gene: TRBV4-1; CDR3 protein: ASSPGGGVAPSNSPLH
J gene: TRBJ2-2; clone size: NA; D gene: NA; V gene: TRBV10-3; CDR3 protein: AITADGSGELF
J gene: TRBJ2-1; clone size: NA; D gene: NA; V gene: TRBV4-2; CDR3 protein: ASSQGVAGGEQF
J gene: TRBJ2-7; clone size: NA; D gene: TRBD2; V gene: TRBV6-4; CDR3 protein: ASSTYSRTSSYEQY
J gene: TRBJ2-7; clone size: NA; D gene: TRBD2; V gene: TRBV5-1; CDR3 protein: ASSLASGVYEQY
J gene: TRBJ1-2; clone size: NA; D gene: NA; V gene: TRBV28; CDR3 protein: ASSFAVYGYT
J gene: TRBJ2-3; clone size: NA; D gene: TRBD2; V gene: TRBV10-3; CDR3 protein: AIRVAGRAVWTDTQY
J gene: TRBJ1-4; clone size: NA; D gene: NA; V gene: TRBV29-1; CDR3 protein: SAGTNEKLF
J gene: TRBJ2-1; clone size: NA; D gene: NA; V gene: TRBV5-1; CDR3 protein: ASSGRMTGPLDNEQF
J gene: TRBJ1-1; clone size: NA; D gene: TRBD1; V gene: TRBV5-5; CDR3 protein: ASSLGQGATEAF
J gene: TRBJ1-1; clone size: NA; D gene: NA; V gene: TRBV5-5; CDR3 protein: ASSYKTHMNTEAF
J gene: TRBJ1-6; clone size: NA; D gene: TRBD1; V gene: TRBV9; CDR3 protein: ASSALDRRGSPLH
J gene: TRBJ2-5; clone size: NA; D gene: NA; V gene: TRBV2; CDR3 protein: ASRTGQETQY
J gene: TRBJ2-7; clone size: NA; D gene: TRBD1; V gene: TRBV6-6; CDR3 protein: ASRPGQGGGEQY
J gene: TRBJ2-5; clone size: NA; D gene: TRBD2; V gene: TRBV7-3; CDR3 protein: ASSLRSGDQETQY
J gene: TRBJ1-5; clone size: NA; D gene: TRBD1; V gene: TRBV7-6; CDR3 protein: ASSLARGLGPQH
J gene: TRBJ1-4; clone size: few; D gene: NA; V gene: TRBV7-9; CDR3 protein: ASSLGASNEKLF
J gene: TRBJ2-5; clone size: NA; D gene: TRBD1; V gene: TRBV9; CDR3 protein: ASSVVDRAETQY
J gene: TRBJ1-5; clone size: NA; D gene: NA; V gene: TRBV28; CDR3 protein: ASRLQGQSNQPQH
J gene: TRBJ2-1; clone size: NA; D gene: TRBD2; V gene: TRBV18; CDR3 protein: ASSPQWGGRNNEQF
J gene: TRBJ2-6; clone size: few; D gene: NA; V gene: TRBV7-9; CDR3 protein: ASSFSSGANVLT
J gene: TRBJ1-1; clone size: NA; D gene: TRBD1; V gene: TRBV7-8; CDR3 protein: ASSVWATGDGTEAF
J gene: TRBJ1-2; clone size: NA; D gene: TRBD1; V gene: TRBV24-1; CDR3 protein: ATSAPSGQGVYGYT
J gene: TRBJ1-6; clone size: NA; D gene: NA; V gene: TRBV24-1; CDR3 protein: ATSDAREGLNSPLH
J gene: TRBJ2-5; clone size: NA; D gene: TRBD2; V gene: TRBV10-2; CDR3 protein: ASSTSGGALETQY
J gene: TRBJ2-7; clone size: NA; D gene: TRBD1; V gene: TRBV24-1; CDR3 protein: ATSDNKGQGASYEQY
J gene: TRBJ1-1; clone size: NA; D gene: TRBD1; V gene: TRBV28; CDR3 protein: ASSTRTGGNTEAF
J gene: TRBJ2-3; clone size: NA; D gene: NA; V gene: TRBV3-1/TRBV3-2; CDR3 protein: ASSQVGARNTDTQY
J gene: TRBJ2-1; clone size: once; D gene: NA; V gene: TRBV7-7; CDR3 protein: ASSRGTAQSYNEQF
J gene: TRBJ1-5; clone size: NA; D gene: TRBD1; V gene: TRBV28; CDR3 protein: ASINRGQGGSQPQH
J gene: TRBJ1-2; clone size: NA; D gene: TRBD1; V gene: TRBV11-2; CDR3 protein: ASTPGTVDRYT
J gene: TRBJ2-1; clone size: NA; D gene: NA; V gene: TRBV5-5; CDR3 protein: ASSTGQSSYNEQF
J gene: TRBJ2-7; clone size: NA; D gene: NA; V gene: TRBV7-9; CDR3 protein: ASRDQGYEQY
J gene: TRBJ1-1; clone size: few; D gene: NA; V gene: TRBV5-1; CDR3 protein: ASSLVAQSGTEAF
J gene: TRBJ1-2; clone size: NA; D gene: TRBD1; V gene: TRBV5-4; CDR3 protein: ASSSPSGGAHYGYT
J gene: TRBJ1-2; clone size: NA; D gene: NA; V gene: TRBV6-6; CDR3 protein: ASSYRQTTNYGYT
J gene: TRBJ1-3; clone size: NA; D gene: NA; V gene: TRBV7-8; CDR3 protein: ASRLQVSGNTIY
J gene: TRBJ2-3; clone size: NA; D gene: TRBD2; V gene: TRBV19; CDR3 protein: ASSTTSVSSTDTQY